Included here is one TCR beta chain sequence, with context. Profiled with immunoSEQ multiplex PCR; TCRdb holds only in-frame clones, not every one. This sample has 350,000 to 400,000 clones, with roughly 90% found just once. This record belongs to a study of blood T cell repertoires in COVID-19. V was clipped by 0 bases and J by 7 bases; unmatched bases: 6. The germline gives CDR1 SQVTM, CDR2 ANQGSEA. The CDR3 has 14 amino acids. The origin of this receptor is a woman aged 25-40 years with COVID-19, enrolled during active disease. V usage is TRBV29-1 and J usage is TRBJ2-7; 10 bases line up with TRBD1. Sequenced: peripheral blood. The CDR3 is CSVEELGQGMEQYV. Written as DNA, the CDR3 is TGCAGCGTTGAAGAATTGGGACAGGGGATGGAGCAGTACGTC.